These 31 T cell receptor beta chains came from one sample sequenced in a study of identical twins. TCRdb fed the 5' RACE reads into MiXCR, producing one record per CDR3 protein. The sample records about 340,000 distinct CDR3 sequences, over 9% being singletons. This sample also appeared in a second study, on yellow fever vaccine responses in identical twins.

Input material: CD8+ T cells sorted from blood. Receptor source: a woman younger than 30 in good health.

This clonotype came up once. This chain uses TRBV7-9 with TRBJ2-7; D is perhaps TRBD2 (6 bases). The CDR3 is made up of 13 amino acids. Trimming took off 1 base at V and 5 bases at J, with 9 bases between the two ends. Germline CDR1 and CDR2: SEHNR and FQNEAQ (reference sequence). The CDR3, as DNA: TGTGCCAGCAGCTTAGTTCGGGAGCACGAGCAGTACTTC. Its translation is CASSLVREHEQYF. Combining the CDR3 with reference TRBV7-9 and TRBJ2-7 gives the whole variable domain DTGVSQNPRHKITKRGQNVTFRCDPISEHNRLYWYRQTLGQGPEFLTYFQNEAQLEKSRLLSDRFSAERPKGSFSTLEIQRTEQGDSAMYLCASSLVREHEQYFGPGTRLTVT.

A few counts support this clonotype. This chain joins TRBV3-1 and TRBJ2-2; 8 bases map to TRBD1. Germline V gene data show CDR1 as LGHDT and CDR2 as YNNKEL (reference sequence). CDR3 length equals 16 residues. V trimming: 5 bases; J trimming: 2 bases; junction bases outside the gene matches: 7. The CDR3 sequence: CASSTWDRRNTGELFF. The CDR3 region has the DNA TGTGCCAGCAGCACATGGGACAGGAGAAACACCGGGGAGCTGTTTTTT.

This clonotype showed up many times. This chain uses TRBV29-1 with TRBJ2-7; D gene unclear. Trimming left V 4 bases short and J 4 bases short, with 8 bases between. Germline values: CDR1 SQVTM, CDR2 ANQGSEA. The CDR3 covers 11 residues. The CDR3 reads CSVGGGYEQYF. CDR3 DNA sequence: TGCAGCGTTGGGGGTGGTTACGAGCAGTACTTC.

V gene TRBV3-1 combines with J gene TRBJ1-6; 8 bases map to TRBD1. This CDR3 comprises 14 residues. CDR1 is LGHDT, CDR2 YNNKEL, per germline (reference sequence). The V and J ends lost 1 base and 9 bases, in that order; junction bases with no gene match: 2. The CDR3 protein is CASSQAQGGSPLHF. The CDR3 DNA reads as TGTGCCAGCAGCCAAGCACAGGGGGGTTCACCCCTCCACTTT.

CDR3 region: CASSPYMFFRHEQFF. The CDR3, as DNA: TGCGCCAGCAGCCCGTACATGTTCTTTCGACATGAGCAGTTCTTC. This chain uses TRBV4-1 with TRBJ2-1; D is unresolved. V was clipped by 4 bases and J by 8 bases, with 18 bases between them. This CDR3 is built from 15 residues. Germline V gene lookup returns CDR1 MGHRA and CDR2 YSYEKL.

The gene calls are TRBV3-1 and TRBJ2-2; 16 nucleotides align to TRBD2. The germline gives CDR1 LGHDT, CDR2 YNNKEL (reference sequence). This CDR3 is 18 amino acids long. Trimming cost V 0 bases and J 6 bases; bases outside gene matches: 4. The CDR3 region has the DNA TGTGCCAGCAGCCAAGACACGGGACTAGCGGGGGGGCCCGGGGAGCTGTTTTTT. It translates to CASSQDTGLAGGPGELFF. The variable domain in full, with the rest retrieved from reference TRBV3-1 and TRBJ2-2, is DTAVSQTPKYLVTQMGNDKSIKCEQNLGHDTMYWYKQDSKKFLKIMFSYNNKELIINETVPNRFSPKSPDKAHLNLHINSLELGDSAVYFCASSQDTGLAGGPGELFFGEGSRLTVL.

In its sample, this clonotype was seen a few times. This chain uses TRBV27 with TRBJ2-3; TRBD2 matches at 12 bases. V was pared by 2 bases and J by 5 bases, with 5 bases of the junction left unmatched. The CDR3 extends over 16 amino acids. The germline gives CDR1 MNHEY, CDR2 SMNVEV (reference sequence). CDR3 amino acids: CASSLLAGGFGDTQYF. CDR3 nucleotides: TGTGCCAGCAGTTTACTAGCGGGAGGGTTCGGAGATACGCAGTATTTT.

The J gene is TRBJ2-7, the V gene TRBV12-3 or TRBV12-4; the match to TRBD2 covers 7 bases. The CDR3 covers 13 residues. With 4 bases clipped from V and 7 bases from J, the junction kept 7 bases outside the gene matches. The CDR3 DNA reads as TGTGCCAGCAGTTACACACCCGGGGGGGAGCAGTACTTC. This gives the protein CASSYTPGGEQYF.

This clonotype was counted a few times. This chain joins TRBV10-1 and TRBJ2-5, with a tentative D call TRBD1 (8 bases). V lost 3 bases and J 4 bases, leaving 15 bases between the germline ends. CDR3 length: 15 amino acids. CDR1 is WNHNN, CDR2 SYGVQD, per germline (reference sequence). The CDR3 DNA follows: TGCGCCAGCAGTGAATGGACAGGGAGGGGAGAGACCCAGTACTTC. This sequence encodes CASSEWTGRGETQYF.

This clonotype was counted at least ten times. The chain combines TRBV7-8 with TRBJ2-2; D gene uncertain. Trimming stripped 2 bases from V and 6 bases from J, with 1 base between. Germline assignment: CDR1 SGHVS and CDR2 FQNEAQ. The CDR3 contains 11 residues. CDR3 sequence (DNA): TGTGCCAGCAGCTTACCCGGGGAGCTGTTTTTT. It yields the protein CASSLPGELFF.

The chain has TRBV7-8 and TRBJ2-7; D is unclear. Germline CDR1 is SGHVS and CDR2 is FQNEAQ. V was pared by 2 bases and J by 3 bases, with 8 bases between. The CDR3 contains 13 residues. The CDR3 nucleotides are TGTGCCAGCAGCTTAAGAACATACTACGAGCAGTACGTC. Its translation: CASSLRTYYEQYV.

This chain connects TRBV28 to TRBJ1-2; TRBD1 agrees at 9 bases. Germline values: CDR1 MDHEN, CDR2 SYDVKM. Losses at the gene ends were 3 bases for V and 7 bases for J; bases not matched to a gene: 12. This CDR3 has 16 amino acids. The CDR3 DNA is TGTGCCAGCAGTTTGGCTGGGACAGGGACCAATGGTGGCTACACCTTC. It is translated as CASSLAGTGTNGGYTF.

The sample holds a few counts of this clonotype. The chain carries TRBV5-1 and TRBJ1-1; TRBD1 agrees at 8 bases. CDR3 length: 15 amino acids. V gave up 4 bases and J gave up 0 bases; unmatched junction bases: 5. Germline V gives CDR1 SGHRS, CDR2 YFSETQ. Here the CDR3 DNA reads TGCGCCAGCAGCCCTGGGGACAGGTTGAACACTGAAGCTTTCTTT. Protein sequence: CASSPGDRLNTEAFF.

V and J are TRBV20-1 and TRBJ1-1; the D is unclear. V lost 0 bases and J 0 bases, leaving 11 bases between the germline ends. CDR1 is DFQATT, CDR2 SNEGSKA, per germline (reference sequence). This CDR3 comprises 15 residues. CDR3 bases: TGCAGTGCTAGAGATCCTTGGGATATGAACACTGAAGCTTTCTTT. Protein: CSARDPWDMNTEAFF.

This clonotype was counted between two and nine times. The chain employs TRBV4-1 and TRBJ2-5; D could derive from TRBD1 or TRBD2 (6 bases each). Trimming stripped 0 bases from V and 2 bases from J, with 13 bases between. The germline V gene encodes CDR1 MGHRA and CDR2 YSYEKL. This CDR3 contains 16 residues. This chain's CDR3 is CASSQDYWGAQETQYF. The DNA for the CDR3 is TGCGCCAGCAGCCAAGATTATTGGGGGGCACAAGAGACCCAGTACTTC.

This chain joins TRBV12-3 or TRBV12-4 and TRBJ2-3; D might be TRBD1 (5 bases). The CDR3 spans 15 residues. Trimming left V 1 base short and J 1 base short, with 9 bases between. CDR3 sequence (DNA): TGTGCCAGCAGTTTAGGACAGACTGGCACAGATACGCAGTATTTT. It specifies CASSLGQTGTDTQYF.

This clonotype was detected only a few times. The V gene is TRBV5-8, the J gene TRBJ2-7; D gene unclear. V lost 1 base and J lost 5, with 10 bases in between. The V gene's germline CDR1 is SGHTS and CDR2 YDEGEE. The CDR3 contains 13 residues. The CDR3 DNA reads TGTGCCAGCAGCTTGTGGGGTAGAAACGAGCAGTACGTC. Translating it yields CASSLWGRNEQYV.

This clonotype turned up a few times. The chain employs TRBV5-1 and TRBJ2-2, with TRBD2 matching over 8 bases. This CDR3 contains 18 residues. Germline V gene lookup returns CDR1 SGHRS and CDR2 YFSETQ. The trim removed 0 bases at V and 6 bases at J, leaving 13 bases unmatched. CDR3 sequence (DNA): TGCGCCAGCAGCTTGGAACGTCCGGGACTAGTAGTCTCCGGGGAGCTGTTTTTT. Translating gives CASSLERPGLVVSGELFF.

The V and J genes are TRBV24-1 and TRBJ2-2, with 10 bases matching TRBD2. The J segment lost 5 bases and the V segment lost 4 bases, leaving 6 bases of the junction unmatched. The CDR3 is 16 amino acids. Germline V gene lookup returns CDR1 KGHDR and CDR2 SFDVKD. The CDR3: CATSDQLAGRTGELFF. CDR3 coding DNA: TGTGCCACCAGTGACCAACTAGCGGGACGAACCGGGGAGCTGTTTTTT.

A few counts support this clonotype. The chain links TRBV3-1 to TRBJ2-1, with TRBD2 matching over 8 bases. This CDR3 contains 17 residues. The V gene end was trimmed by 0 bases and the J gene end by 0 bases; junction bases not matched to a gene: 4. The germline CDR1 and CDR2 sequences are LGHDT and YNNKEL (reference sequence). The CDR3 is CASSQDFSGVSYNEQFF. The CDR3 DNA is TGTGCCAGCAGCCAAGATTTTAGCGGGGTCTCCTACAATGAGCAGTTCTTC.

The chain employs TRBV12-3 or TRBV12-4 and TRBJ1-4, with TRBD1 as a possible D gene (6 bases). V lost 3 bases and J 7 bases, leaving 15 bases between the germline ends. CDR3 length equals 15 residues. The CDR3 region has the DNA TGTGCCAGCAGTTTGGAGGGGGATGTTGGTGAAAAACTGTTTTTT. This translates into CASSLEGDVGEKLFF.

V gene TRBV10-3 combines with J gene TRBJ2-3; 8 nucleotides agree with TRBD2. Germline loops: CDR1 ENHRY, CDR2 SYGVKD. There are 16 residues in the CDR3. J gave up 0 bases and V 6 bases, and 8 bases lay outside the gene matches. In DNA, the CDR3 is TGTGCCATCAGATCAGATAGCGGGACGAGCACAGATACGCAGTATTTT. It encodes CAIRSDSGTSTDTQYF.

This clonotype occurred many times. The V gene is TRBV29-1, the J gene TRBJ2-2; D call uncertain. V shed 4 bases and J shed 0 bases, with 18 bases lying between them. The CDR3 length is 17 residues. Germline assignment: CDR1 SQVTM and CDR2 ANQGSEA. Here the CDR3 DNA reads TGCAGCGTTGTGGCATATGAAACAGATTCGAACACCGGGGAGCTGTTTTTT. As protein: CSVVAYETDSNTGELFF.

This chain joins TRBV10-3 and TRBJ2-2; no reliable D call. Trimming pared 3 bases from V and 4 bases from J, leaving 15 bases between. In germline, CDR1 is ENHRY, CDR2 SYGVKD. The CDR3 is 16 residues long. CDR3 sequence reads: CAISDVGSSLTGELFF. The DNA for the CDR3 is TGTGCCATCAGTGATGTAGGTTCGAGCCTCACCGGGGAGCTGTTTTTT.

This clonotype was counted many times. CDR3 DNA: TGTGCCAGCTCACCATCGGGACACGGCTACACCGGGGAGCTGTTTTTT. Its translation is CASSPSGHGYTGELFF. This chain joins TRBV18 and TRBJ2-2; a possible D gene is TRBD1 (6 bases). The CDR3 is made up of 16 amino acids. V lost 2 bases and J 3 bases, leaving 13 bases between the germline ends. Germline values: CDR1 KGHSH, CDR2 LQKENI.

This chain uses TRBV20-1 with TRBJ2-3; TRBD2 aligns across 14 bases. From germline, CDR1 is DFQATT and CDR2 SNEGSKA (reference sequence). The J segment lost 6 bases and the V segment lost 2 bases, leaving 16 bases of the junction unmatched. The CDR3 contains 19 residues. This CDR3 reads CSARLRLAGGQNLVDTQYF. The CDR3, as DNA: TGCAGTGCTAGACTCCGACTAGCGGGGGGGCAAAACTTGGTGGATACGCAGTATTTT.

This clonotype was recorded many times. V is TRBV5-1 and J is TRBJ2-7; D might be TRBD2 (5 bases). The ends were cut back, 4 bases at V and 7 bases at J, with 24 bases in the middle. There are 16 residues in the CDR3. Germline-derived CDR1 and CDR2 are SGHRS and YFSETQ. CDR3 in DNA: TGCGCCAGCAGCGGCTCCAGGACTGACTTCCCATTTGAGCAGTACTTC. Translating gives CASSGSRTDFPFEQYF.

The chain couples TRBV7-9 to TRBJ2-7, with D unclear. Trimming stripped 10 bases from V and 7 bases from J, with 17 bases between. Germline V gene lookup returns CDR1 SEHNR and CDR2 FQNEAQ (reference sequence). CDR3 length: 12 residues. The CDR3 DNA sequence: TGTGCCACCCAGGTAATGGCACCTGAGCAGTACGTC. Its translation is CATQVMAPEQYV.

This sequence joins TRBV20-1 and TRBJ2-7; TRBD1 might be the D (6 bases). The CDR3 sequence is 14 residues long. Germline V CDR1 and CDR2: DFQATT, SNEGSKA (reference sequence). The germline V and J ends were trimmed by 3 bases and 4 bases, with 16 bases remaining between them. The CDR3 reads CSARGHPVRYEQYV. CDR3 in DNA: TGCAGTGCTAGGGGACACCCAGTGAGATACGAGCAGTACGTC.

This clonotype was seen a handful of times. The chain links TRBV5-4 to TRBJ2-3; TRBD2 matches at 11 bases. This CDR3 comprises 17 residues. Germline assignment: CDR1 SGHNT and CDR2 YYREEE (reference sequence). V dropped 0 bases and J dropped 6; count of bases not matched to a gene: 9. CDR3 nucleotide sequence: TGTGCCAGCAGCTTGGGACTAGCGGGGACCAACATGGATACGCAGTATTTT. Translation: CASSLGLAGTNMDTQYF.

This clonotype was seen only a few times. The V gene is TRBV7-8, the J gene TRBJ2-7; D is possibly TRBD1 or TRBD2 (5 bases each). CDR3 length: 14 amino acids. V lost 3 bases, J lost 6 bases, and 15 bases lay in between. Germline CDR1 SGHVS, CDR2 FQNEAQ. The CDR3 loop reads CASSFKWGSSEQYF. For the CDR3, the DNA is TGTGCCAGCAGCTTCAAGTGGGGGAGTTCCGAGCAGTACTTC.